These 11 T cell receptor beta chains share one sample of origin, sequenced in a study of T cells in Graves' hyperthyroidism and ophthalmopathy. From RNA transcripts, TCR beta CDR3 regions were amplified. During a first-round RT-PCR of the TCR CDR3, the HTBI primer set was used. TCRdb independently ran MiXCR on the multiplex PCR reads; one entry per CDR3 protein. Here the sample spans 250,000 to 400,000 distinct CDR3 sequences, about 13% being singletons. The sequenced sample was blood. Receptors originate from a woman in her thirties or forties with Graves' ophthalmopathy.

This clonotype was observed many times. This chain connects TRBV5-1 to TRBJ2-1; 7 bases line up with TRBD2. The CDR3 totals 14 residues. Trimming removed 4 bases from V and 5 bases from J; junction bases left unmatched: 6. Germline-derived CDR1 and CDR2 are SGHRS and YFSETQ. CDR3 sequence reads: CASSLPGGHNEQFF. The CDR3 DNA reads TGCGCCAGCAGCCTACCGGGAGGACACAATGAGCAGTTCTTC.

The rearrangement joins TRBV4-2 to TRBJ2-2, with 12 bases fitting TRBD2. The CDR3 is 16 residues long. The V gene end was trimmed by 0 bases and the J gene end by 6 bases; junction bases not matched to a gene: 2. Germline CDR1 is LGHNA and CDR2 is YNFKEQ. CDR3 amino acids: CASSQDPSGGAGELFF. DNA of the CDR3: TGTGCCAGCAGCCAAGACCCTAGCGGGGGGGCCGGGGAGCTGTTTTTT.

This clonotype came up many times. This sequence joins TRBV11-2 and TRBJ2-1; tentative D call: TRBD2 (5 bases). Trimming left V 7 bases short and J 0 bases short, with 13 bases between. The CDR3 contains 15 residues. In germline, CDR1 is SGHAT, CDR2 FQNNGV. The CDR3, as DNA: TGTGCCAGCACCGAGACGGGGAGCTCCTACAATGAGCAGTTCTTC. Its protein is CASTETGSSYNEQFF.

This clonotype showed up many times. The chain joins TRBV28 to TRBJ1-1, with 7 bases that match TRBD1. Germline loops: CDR1 MDHEN, CDR2 SYDVKM. The CDR3 length is 13 residues. Here the CDR3 DNA reads TGTGTCTGTGTAGGGGGCGCGGGGACTGAAGCTTTCTTT. Translation: CVCVGGAGTEAFF.

V gene TRBV7-9 combines with J gene TRBJ2-4; a weak D match, TRBD1 (6 bases). The ends were cut back, 2 bases at V and 6 bases at J, with 11 bases in the middle. Germline-derived CDR1 and CDR2 are SEHNR and FQNEAQ (reference sequence). CDR3 length: 14 residues. Here the CDR3 DNA reads TGTGCCAGCAGCTTACAGGGGATTCCAAACATTCAGTACTTC. It encodes CASSLQGIPNIQYF.

This clonotype appeared a few times. The rearrangement uses TRBV7-6 and TRBJ2-1; maybe TRBD2 (5 bases). CDR1 SGHVS and CDR2 FNYEAQ come from the germline V gene. V dropped 1 base and J dropped 6 bases, with 7 bases sitting between them. This CDR3 has 13 amino acids. The DNA of the CDR3 is TGTGCCAGCAGCTTAGTAGCGTTCAATGAGCAGTTCTTC. This gives the protein CASSLVAFNEQFF.

This chain links TRBV20-1 with TRBJ1-5, with D unclear. From germline, CDR1 is DFQATT and CDR2 SNEGSKA (reference sequence). The CDR3 is made up of 14 amino acids. V lost 7 bases and J lost 6, with 19 bases in between. In DNA, the CDR3 is TGCAGTGTCCTACAGACCGAAGGGAGTCAGCCCCAGCATTTT. It translates to CSVLQTEGSQPQHF.

This clonotype was seen many times. The rearrangement links TRBV7-2 to TRBJ1-2; D gene uncertain. V was cut by 1 base and J by 1 base, with 4 bases left in between. The germline V gene encodes CDR1 SGHTA and CDR2 FQGNSA. The CDR3 has 13 amino acids. CDR3 in DNA: TGTGCCAGCAGCTTAGACAGTAACTATGGCTACACCTTC. It is translated as CASSLDSNYGYTF.

The sample holds many counts of this clonotype. The chain couples TRBV24-1 to TRBJ2-6, with D unclear. Germline CDR1 reads KGHDR; CDR2 reads SFDVKD. V was shortened by 3 bases and J by 0 bases, with 14 bases between the two germline ends. There are 18 residues in the CDR3. The CDR3 protein is CATSDGVGPPSGANVLTF. In DNA form, the CDR3 reads TGTGCCACCAGTGATGGTGTAGGGCCTCCCTCTGGGGCCAACGTCCTGACTTTC.

This clonotype was counted ten times or more. This chain connects TRBV12-3 or TRBV12-4 to TRBJ2-1; D is undetermined. V lost 3 bases and J 0 bases, leaving 12 bases between the germline ends. The length of the CDR3 is 16 residues. In DNA, the CDR3 is TGTGCCAGCAGTTTTGCGACACAGAGCTCCTACAATGAGCAGTTCTTC. It encodes CASSFATQSSYNEQFF.

This clonotype was found many times. This chain links TRBV9 with TRBJ2-7, with D hard to call. V lost 3 bases, J lost 3 bases, and 13 bases lay in between. Germline loops: CDR1 SGDLS, CDR2 YYNGEE. The CDR3 is 14 residues long. CDR3 coding DNA: TGTGCCAGCAGCGCCGATTCCATGGGCTACGAGCAGTACTTC. The encoded protein is CASSADSMGYEQYF.